These 32 T cell receptor beta chains were sequenced from one sample in a study of blood T cell repertoires in COVID-19. Sequencing used immunoSEQ multiplex PCR; TCRdb keeps in-frame clones, though not all of them. In the table there are about 170,000 clones, approximately 86% of which are singletons. The sample was peripheral blood. The receptors here all came from an elderly man with COVID-19, enrolled during active disease.

This chain links TRBV6-4 with TRBJ2-5; 7 bases match TRBD2. The CDR3 has 13 amino acids. Trimming cost V 5 bases and J 5 bases; bases outside gene matches: 5. CDR1 MRHNA and CDR2 SNTAGT come from the germline V gene. The CDR3 coding sequence is TGTGCCAGCAGTCGGGGGGTGGGCGAGACCCAGTACTTC. This gives the protein CASSRGVGETQYF.

This chain connects TRBV15 to TRBJ1-5, with a weak D call TRBD1 (5 bases). There are 15 residues in the CDR3. Looked up from germline, CDR1 is LNHNV and CDR2 is YYDKDF (reference sequence). V lost 0 bases and J lost 4, with 10 bases in between. In nucleotides, the CDR3 is TGTGCCACCAGCAGAGATGGAAGGGGAAATCAGCCCCAGCATTTT. Its translation is CATSRDGRGNQPQHF. Variable domain in full (rest from reference TRBV15 and TRBJ1-5): DAMVIQNPRYQVTQFGKPVTLSCSQTLNHNVMYWYQQKSSQAPKLLFHYYDKDFNNEADTPDNFQSRRPNTSFCFLDIRSPGLGDTAMYLCATSRDGRGNQPQHFGDGTRLSIL.

The chain employs TRBV5-4 and TRBJ1-1; possibly TRBD1 for D (6 bases). The CDR3 contains 13 residues. Trimming removed 5 bases from V and 1 base from J, with 9 bases in between. Germline V gene lookup returns CDR1 SGHNT and CDR2 YYREEE (reference sequence). The CDR3 spells CASSLQGNTEAFF. Written as DNA, the CDR3 is TGTGCCAGCAGTTTACAGGGGAACACTGAAGCTTTCTTT.

The chain links TRBV14 to TRBJ1-1, with 9 bases fitting TRBD1. Germline V gene lookup returns CDR1 SGHDN and CDR2 FVKESK. This CDR3 is 12 amino acids long. With V trimmed by 6 bases and J by 10 bases, 6 bases remained unmatched. The CDR3 DNA reads as TGTGCCAGCAGACTGGGACAGGGACGAGCTTTCTTT. Residues: CASRLGQGRAFF.

The sample holds one count of this clone. V usage is TRBV6-5 and J usage is TRBJ1-1; TRBD1 might be the D (6 bases). The CDR3 is made up of 14 amino acids. Germline CDR1 and CDR2: MNHEY and SVGAGI. V lost 2 bases and J 1 base, leaving 8 bases between the germline ends. CDR3 sequence reads: CASSYGTPNTEAFF. CDR3 nucleotide sequence: TGTGCCAGCAGTTACGGGACACCGAACACTGAAGCTTTCTTT.

This rearrangement joins TRBV4-3 to TRBJ1-2; 8 bases align to TRBD1. V was pared by 0 bases and J by 7 bases, with 10 bases of the junction left unmatched. In germline, CDR1 is LGHNA, CDR2 YSLEER. CDR3 length: 16 amino acids. CDR3 loop: CASSQDLPGGFSGYTF. Written as DNA, the CDR3 is TGCGCCAGCAGCCAAGATCTCCCAGGGGGCTTTTCTGGCTACACCTTC.

V is TRBV18 and J is TRBJ1-4; 7 nucleotides match TRBD1. V lost 3 bases to trimming and J lost 5 bases; unmatched junction nucleotides: 3. This CDR3 is 14 amino acids long. CDR1 is KGHSH, CDR2 LQKENI, per germline. CDR3: CASSPGTENEKLFF. CDR3 nucleotide sequence: TGTGCCAGCTCACCCGGGACAGAAAATGAAAAACTGTTTTTT.

The CDR3 DNA sequence: TGTGCCAGCAGCACCGGGACACCGAACACCGGGGAGCTGTTTTTT. It encodes CASSTGTPNTGELFF. The chain recombines TRBV5-4 with TRBJ2-2; D may be TRBD1 (6 bases). CDR1 SGHNT and CDR2 YYREEE come from the germline V gene (reference sequence). The CDR3 spans 15 residues. Trimming cost V 4 bases and J 0 bases, with 10 bases left between them.

The J gene is TRBJ1-1, the V gene TRBV29-1, with 8 bases fitting TRBD1. V shed 4 bases, J shed 1 base, and the junction held 5 bases outside the gene matches. The CDR3 runs 14 residues. Germline CDR1 and CDR2: SQVTM and ANQGSEA. As DNA, the CDR3 is TGCAGCGTTGTAGGGGACAGGCGGAACACTGAAGCTTTCTTT. Translation: CSVVGDRRNTEAFF.

The chain combines TRBV2 with TRBJ2-5; 9 positions agree with TRBD1. V shed 6 bases and J 4 bases; nucleotides not matched to a gene: 6. Germline assignment: CDR1 SNHLY and CDR2 FYNNEI. The CDR3 has 14 amino acids. The DNA for the CDR3 is TGTGCCAGCAGATTCTCGACAGGGGGAGAGACCCAGTACTTC. It is translated as CASRFSTGGETQYF.

This clone was detected once. The chain has TRBV9 and TRBJ1-2, with 9 bases matching TRBD1. The germline V gene has CDR1 SGDLS and CDR2 YYNGEE. V shed 3 bases, J shed 8 bases, and the junction held 8 bases outside the gene matches. The CDR3 extends over 14 amino acids. The CDR3: CASSAGDREGGYTF. In DNA, the CDR3 is TGTGCCAGCAGCGCCGGGGACAGGGAAGGAGGCTACACCTTC. Looking up the rest from reference TRBV9 and TRBJ1-2 gives the full variable domain: DSGVTQTPKHLITATGQRVTLRCSPRSGDLSVYWYQQSLDQGLQFLIQYYNGEERAKGNILERFSAQQFPDLHSELNLSSLELGDSALYFCASSAGDREGGYTFGSGTRLTVV.

The chain couples TRBV5-1 to TRBJ1-1; D possibly corresponds to TRBD1 (5 bases). The germline gives CDR1 SGHRS, CDR2 YFSETQ. The CDR3 is 13 amino acids. V lost 4 bases, J lost 4 bases, and 11 bases lay in between. The CDR3 DNA reads TGCGCCAGCAGCGCGCAGGGCGTCACTGAAGCTTTCTTT. It codes for CASSAQGVTEAFF.

This clone has only one observation. The chain employs TRBV19 and TRBJ2-3, with TRBD2 identical over 8 bases. The CDR3 has 13 residues. Germline V gene lookup returns CDR1 LNHDA and CDR2 SQIVND (reference sequence). V trimming: 4 bases; J trimming: 3 bases; junction bases outside the gene matches: 0. This chain's CDR3 is CASSSGRTDTQYF. The CDR3 bases are TGTGCCAGTAGTAGCGGGAGGACAGATACGCAGTATTTT.

In its sample, this clone is hyperexpanded (1% or more). This chain joins TRBV4-2 and TRBJ1-1; D remains unclear. The CDR3 totals 14 residues. Trimming pared 4 bases from V and 1 base from J, leaving 10 bases between. Germline values: CDR1 LGHNA, CDR2 YNFKEQ. The chain's CDR3 is CASSPPGGNTEAFF. The CDR3 DNA sequence: TGTGCCAGCAGCCCCCCTGGAGGGAACACTGAAGCTTTCTTT.

The chain carries TRBV3-1 (or the pseudogene TRBV3-2) and TRBJ1-1; D may be TRBD1 (5 bases). The CDR3 covers 19 residues. CDR1 and CDR2 (germline): LGHDT, YNNKEL (reference sequence). Trimming took off 1 base at V and 1 base at J, with 22 bases between the two ends. CDR3: CASSQVYNRPQWGNTEAFF. The CDR3 DNA sequence: TGTGCCAGCAGCCAAGTATATAACAGGCCGCAATGGGGGAACACTGAAGCTTTCTTT.

This clone was counted only a few times. The chain combines TRBV10-3 with TRBJ1-4; D is possibly TRBD1 (6 bases). CDR3 length equals 14 residues. The ends were cut back, 10 bases at V and 4 bases at J, with 16 bases in the middle. CDR1 and CDR2 from the germline V gene are ENHRY and SYGVKD. This chain's CDR3 is CASSRDTNNEKLFF. The CDR3 DNA is TGTGCCAGCTCTAGGGACACCAATAATGAAAAACTGTTTTTT.

The chain combines TRBV5-4 with TRBJ1-3; D is unclear. Germline-derived CDR1 and CDR2 are SGHNT and YYREEE (reference sequence). V lost 1 base and J 2 bases, leaving 10 bases between the germline ends. The CDR3 runs to 15 residues. CDR3 bases: TGTGCCAGCAGCTTGTCCCCCGGGGCTGGAAACACCATATATTTT. It encodes CASSLSPGAGNTIYF.

This clone was found once. CDR3 nucleotides: TGTGCCAGCAGCTTGGCCTCGGGGATGAACACTGAAGCTTTCTTT. It is translated as CASSLASGMNTEAFF. The rearrangement links TRBV5-6 to TRBJ1-1; D not resolved. The length of the CDR3 is 15 residues. Germline CDR1 SGHDT, CDR2 YYEEEE. Trimming shortened V by 0 bases and J by 0 bases, and 9 bases separated the two germline ends.

DNA for the CDR3: TGTGCCAGCAGTGACACCCATTACGCAGGGGCTAACTATGGCTACACCTTC. This encodes CASSDTHYAGANYGYTF. The chain recombines TRBV6-4 with TRBJ1-2, with D maybe TRBD1 (6 bases). Germline V gene data show CDR1 as MRHNA and CDR2 as SNTAGT. CDR3 length: 17 amino acids. V shed 2 bases and J shed 0 bases, with 16 bases lying between them.

The chain combines TRBV5-1 with TRBJ1-2; 7 positions agree with TRBD1. The V segment lost 2 bases and the J segment 1 base; nucleotides outside the gene matches: 5. Germline assignment: CDR1 SGHRS and CDR2 YFSETQ. The CDR3 is made up of 15 amino acids. The DNA of the CDR3 is TGCGCCAGCAGCTTACAGGGGCCCGTTAACTATGGCTACACCTTC. Translation: CASSLQGPVNYGYTF.

A remark on this clone: Other nucleotide sequences from this sample produce the same CDR3. V usage is TRBV29-1 and J usage is TRBJ2-3, with TRBD1 matching 7 bases. CDR3 length equals 12 residues. Trimming at V came to 6 bases and at J to 0 bases, leaving 0 bases not matched to a gene. CDR1 and CDR2 from the germline V gene are SQVTM and ANQGSEA. CDR3 protein: CSVRGSTDTQYF. The CDR3 nucleotides are TGCAGCGTCAGGGGGAGCACAGATACGCAGTATTTT.

V gene TRBV2 combines with J gene TRBJ1-1; D call uncertain. Germline CDR1 SNHLY, CDR2 FYNNEI. The CDR3 loop spans 15 amino acids. Trimming left V 4 bases short and J 0 bases short, with 12 bases between. CDR3 loop: CASSGVRVMNTEAFF. The CDR3 DNA sequence: TGTGCCAGCAGTGGGGTGAGGGTTATGAACACTGAAGCTTTCTTT.

The gene calls are TRBV5-1 and TRBJ1-1; D is possibly TRBD1 (5 bases). This CDR3 is 13 amino acids long. The germline CDR1 and CDR2 sequences are SGHRS and YFSETQ. V lost 3 bases to trimming and J lost 8 bases, with 14 bases between them. In DNA form, the CDR3 reads TGCGCCAGCAGCTCGGAGGGGATCGGCGAAGCTTTCTTT. Translated: CASSSEGIGEAFF.

The chain combines TRBV10-3 with TRBJ2-1; TRBD2 aligns across 13 bases. Germline CDR1 is ENHRY and CDR2 is SYGVKD. The CDR3 contains 15 residues. With 3 bases clipped from V and 6 bases from J, the junction kept 2 bases outside the gene matches. CDR3 in amino acids: CAISDRTSGGNEQFF. The CDR3 DNA is TGTGCCATCAGTGATAGGACTAGCGGGGGCAATGAGCAGTTCTTC.

The J gene is TRBJ1-1, the V gene TRBV2; D uncertain. Trimming removed 2 bases from V and 4 bases from J, with 17 bases in between. The length of the CDR3 is 16 residues. Germline lookup yields CDR1 SNHLY and CDR2 FYNNEI. The CDR3, as DNA: TGTGCCAGCAGTGAATTCGCGATTTCGCGGAGCACTGAAGCTTTCTTT. It yields the protein CASSEFAISRSTEAFF.

CDR3 amino acids: CASSLAGSLSYEQYF. DNA for the CDR3: TGTGCCAGCAGCTTGGCAGGGTCTCTCTCCTACGAGCAGTACTTC. The J gene is TRBJ2-7, the V gene TRBV5-4; possibly TRBD1 for D (5 bases). CDR1 and CDR2 from the germline V gene are SGHNT and YYREEE (reference sequence). This CDR3 region has 15 residues. V was clipped by 0 bases and J by 0 bases, with 10 bases between them.

V usage is TRBV29-1 and J usage is TRBJ2-7; 7 bases map to TRBD1. V lost 4 bases to trimming and J lost 6 bases; unmatched junction nucleotides: 3. The CDR3 contains 11 residues. Germline-derived CDR1 and CDR2 are SQVTM and ANQGSEA. The CDR3 sequence: CSVARGFEQYF. The CDR3 nucleotides read TGCAGCGTTGCCAGGGGGTTCGAGCAGTACTTC.

This chain links TRBV27 with TRBJ2-7, with 11 nucleotides matching TRBD1. The germline CDR1 and CDR2 sequences are MNHEY and SMNVEV (reference sequence). J was trimmed by 11 bases and V by 6 bases; bases with no gene match: 9. The CDR3 loop spans 13 amino acids. Here the CDR3 DNA reads TGTGCCAGCAGACCCTGGGACAGGGGGGTGGAGTACTTC. It codes for CASRPWDRGVEYF.

The rearrangement joins TRBV5-1 to TRBJ2-3; 10 bases are shared with TRBD1. With 4 bases clipped from V and 3 bases from J, the junction kept 8 bases outside the gene matches. Germline CDR1 is SGHRS and CDR2 is YFSETQ. The length of the CDR3 is 16 residues. Here the CDR3 DNA reads TGCGCCAGCAGCCCGTTGGGACAGGGGTTGACAGATACGCAGTATTTT. Residues: CASSPLGQGLTDTQYF.

This clone was seen a few times. V is TRBV21-1 and J is TRBJ2-1; the DNA was not compared with TRBD2, the D call given in the table. TRBV21-1 is termed a pseudogene. The CDR3 has 18 amino acids. The chain's CDR3 is CASSTTGRGGHPYNEQFF. In nucleotides, the CDR3 is TGTGCCAGCAGCACCACAGGGAGGGGGGGACACCCCTACAATGAGCAGTTCTTC.

The chain recombines TRBV11-2 with TRBJ1-3; no reliable D call. The CDR3 covers 14 residues. The germline V gene encodes CDR1 SGHAT and CDR2 FQNNGV. Trimming took off 6 bases at V and 2 bases at J, with 11 bases between the two ends. The CDR3 sequence: CASSNDRAGNTIYF. The CDR3 coding sequence is TGTGCCAGCAGTAACGACCGGGCTGGAAACACCATATATTTT. Drawing the rest from reference TRBV11-2 and TRBJ1-3, the complete variable domain is EAGVAQSPRYKIIEKRQSVAFWCNPISGHATLYWYQQILGQGPKLLIQFQNNGVVDDSQLPKDRFSAERLKGVDSTLKIQPAKLEDSAVYLCASSNDRAGNTIYFGEGSWLTVV.

This chain connects TRBV4-2 to TRBJ1-3; TRBD1 might be the D (6 bases). Trimming took off 0 bases at V and 0 bases at J, with 9 bases between the two ends. Per germline, CDR1 LGHNA and CDR2 YNFKEQ. The CDR3 runs 16 residues. In nucleotides, the CDR3 is TGTGCCAGCAGCCAAGATCGGGACACCTCTGGAAACACCATATATTTT. As protein: CASSQDRDTSGNTIYF.